This TCR beta chain was obtained from a study of T cell changes during pregnancy in multiple sclerosis. Here immunoSEQ multiplex PCR was the method, and the copy in TCRdb shows in-frame clones only, minus some. Among approximately 46,000 clones listed, 90% to 95% were seen once. This CDR3 comprises 19 residues. Germline V gives CDR1 MGHRA, CDR2 YSYEKL. The ends lost 4 bases at V and 2 bases at J; junction bases unmatched: 15. The chain couples TRBV4-1 to TRBJ1-1, with 11 bases fitting TRBD1. This receptor was obtained from a female donor with multiple sclerosis, enrolled in a pregnancy study. Sequences were derived from CD4+ T cells from peripheral blood mononuclear cells, sampled after pregnancy. CDR3 protein: CASSRREVRTGGKNTEAFF. CDR3 in DNA: TGCGCCAGCAGCCGCCGGGAGGTGCGGACAGGGGGCAAAAACACTGAAGCTTTCTTT.